This entry describes one TCR beta chain. Its antigen is still unknown. These data come from a study of OX40 agonist ivuxolimab in advanced cancers. Whole-study findings and limits: In general, CD8+ T cells held more expanded clones than CD4+ did, on average.

The ends were cut back, 0 bases at V and 5 bases at J, with 10 bases in the middle. Germline V CDR1 and CDR2: MGHRA, YSYEKL. The CDR3 has 14 amino acids. Prior autoimmune disease or systemic immunosuppression barred patients. Cycle 7 day 1, cycle 4 day 1, and baseline were the timepoints at which blood was sampled. Clones were read by immunoSEQ multiplex PCR, and TCRdb kept only the in-frame ones, dropping some. This sample carries 55,000 to 80,000 clones, approximately 90% of them seen once, and the ten largest clones take approximately 0.25%. The specimen comprised CD4+ or CD8+ T cells sorted from blood, sampled in a trial of the OX40 agonist ivuxolimab. The chain combines TRBV4-1 with TRBJ2-5; D is perhaps TRBD2 (6 bases). The TCR was taken from an adult with an advanced solid tumor such as melanoma, head and neck, liver or kidney cancer. As DNA, the CDR3 is TGCGCCAGCAGCCAAGACCCGGGGAGGGAGACCCAGTACTTC. Its translation: CASSQDPGRETQYF.